A selection of T cell receptor beta chains follows, all from one sample in a study of identical twins. TCRdb passed the 5' RACE reads through MiXCR, listing each CDR3 protein once. The sample has 650,000 to 800,000 distinct CDR3 sequences, over 8.5% seen once. These data are also associated with another study on yellow fever vaccine responses in identical twins.

What was sequenced was PBMCs. These receptors were obtained from a woman aged 18-29 years in good health. The CDR3 runs from the conserved cysteine through the conserved F or W. The order of the fields is CDR3 DNA, CDR3 protein, V gene, J gene, clone size, D gene. The D gene is left open where the match is weak. Size tells how often a clone was seen (once, few, many) or the class of an expanded clone, and some rows leave it out.

TGCAGTGCTAGTGGGCCAGGGCGAACAGATACGCAGTATTTT	CSASGPGRTDTQYF	TRBV20-1	TRBJ2-3	NA	NA
TGCGCCAGCAGCCCGACAGGGAGCAATGAAAAACTGTTTTTT	CASSPTGSNEKLFF	TRBV18	TRBJ1-4	many	TRBD1
TGTGCCAGCAGCCAGAGGGGACTAGCGGGATCAGATACGCAGTATTTT	CASSQRGLAGSDTQYF	TRBV14	TRBJ2-3	many	TRBD2
TGCGCCAGCAGCCACGACATGTTTGGCCAGCCCCAGCATTTT	CASSHDMFGQPQHF	TRBV4-1	TRBJ1-5	many	NA
TGCGCCAGCAGCTTGACTAGCGGGCACACAGATACGCAGTATTTT	CASSLTSGHTDTQYF	TRBV5-1	TRBJ2-3	many	TRBD2
TGTGCCAGTAGTTTCACTAGCGGTGAGGAGACCCAGTACTTC	CASSFTSGEETQYF	TRBV19	TRBJ2-5	many	TRBD2
TGTGCCAGCAGCCGCACTACTTACACCGGGGAGCTGTTTTTT	CASSRTTYTGELFF	TRBV11-2	TRBJ2-2	NA	NA
TGCGCCAGCAGTCAATCGTCCGGGTGCTCCTACGAGCAGTACTTC	CASSQSSGCSYEQYF	TRBV23-1	TRBJ2-7	many	NA
TGTGCCTGCAGCCAAGATGGGCATAGCACAGATACGCAGTATTTT	CACSQDGHSTDTQYF	TRBV3-1	TRBJ2-3	few	NA
TGTGCCAGCAGCTTTCTAGGGCTCGGCGGGGAGCTGTTTTTT	CASSFLGLGGELFF	TRBV7-9	TRBJ2-2	NA	NA
TGTGCCAGCAGAAGAACCGGGACAGGGGGAAATAACTATGGCTACACCTTC	CASRRTGTGGNNYGYTF	TRBV12-3/TRBV12-4	TRBJ1-2	few	TRBD1